One sample yielded the 18 T cell receptor beta chains listed below, sequenced in a study of T cells after yellow fever vaccination. TCRdb reprocessed the 5' RACE reads via MiXCR and lists one record per CDR3 protein. Of some 420,000 distinct CDR3 sequences in the sample, about 19% were seen once. Sequences were derived from PBMCs, sampled before the yellow fever booster vaccination. The receptors originated from a man aged 18 to 29 who received the YFV17D yellow fever vaccine.

This sequence joins TRBV5-1 and TRBJ1-6; TRBD1 matches at 11 bases. The CDR3 loop spans 13 amino acids. The germline V gene encodes CDR1 SGHRS and CDR2 YFSETQ. V dropped 7 bases and J dropped 7; count of bases not matched to a gene: 1. DNA of the CDR3: TGCGCCAGCCGGGACAGGGGGAATTCACCCCTCCACTTT. Protein sequence: CASRDRGNSPLHF. Filled out from reference TRBV5-1 and TRBJ1-6, the complete variable domain reads KAGVTQTPRYLIKTRGQQVTLSCSPISGHRSVSWYQQTPGQGLQFLFEYFSETQRNKGNFPGRFSGRQFSNSRSEMNVSTLELGDSALYLCASRDRGNSPLHFGNGTRLTVT.

The chain links TRBV3-1 to TRBJ2-1; TRBD2 is a possible D gene (6 bases). The germline V and J ends were trimmed by 4 bases and 3 bases, with 16 bases remaining between them. The CDR3 runs 16 residues. CDR1 and CDR2 (germline): LGHDT, YNNKEL (reference sequence). The CDR3 loop is CASSPSSAIDYNEQFF. CDR3 nucleotide sequence: TGTGCCAGCAGCCCGTCTAGCGCGATTGACTACAATGAGCAGTTCTTC.

The chain links TRBV19 to TRBJ2-5; a weak D match, TRBD1 (6 bases). Germline assignment: CDR1 LNHDA and CDR2 SQIVND (reference sequence). The CDR3 covers 15 residues. The germline V and J ends were trimmed by 5 bases and 5 bases, with 18 bases remaining between them. CDR3 amino acids: CASSSGTNNGETQYF. In DNA, the CDR3 is TGTGCCAGTAGTTCCGGGACAAACAACGGGGAGACCCAGTACTTC.

The chain is built from TRBV25-1 and TRBJ1-2, with 7 bases identical to TRBD1. CDR3 size: 14 residues. Germline CDR1 and CDR2: MGHDK and SYGVNS. J gave up 4 bases and V 5 bases, and 7 bases lay outside the gene matches. This chain's CDR3 is CASSSRTGSYGYTF. The CDR3 bases are TGTGCCAGCAGTTCCCGGACAGGTTCCTATGGCTACACCTTC.

The CDR3 DNA reads TGTGCCAGCAGCTTAGCCCCACAGCCGTACTATGGCTACACCTTC. It is translated as CASSLAPQPYYGYTF. V and J are TRBV7-2 and TRBJ1-2, with D uncertain. The CDR3 loop spans 15 amino acids. Trimming removed 0 bases at V and 3 bases at J, with 11 bases between. Germline loops: CDR1 SGHTA, CDR2 FQGNSA. Filled out from reference TRBV7-2 and TRBJ1-2, the complete variable domain reads GAGVSQSPSNKVTEKGKDVELRCDPISGHTALYWYRQSLGQGLEFLIYFQGNSAPDKSGLPSDRFSAERTGGSVSTLTIQRTQQEDSAVYLCASSLAPQPYYGYTFGSGTRLTVV.

This clonotype showed up just a few times. This chain joins TRBV12-3 or TRBV12-4 and TRBJ1-1; 8 bases line up with TRBD1. This CDR3 has 15 residues. Trimming at V came to 6 bases and at J to 1 base, leaving 7 bases not matched to a gene. The CDR3 bases are TGTGCCAGCAGCTCTTCAGGGGGCAGGAACACTGAAGCTTTCTTT. This translates into CASSSSGGRNTEAFF.

The chain recombines TRBV21-1 with TRBJ1-4; the table gives TRBD1 as D, unverified against the DNA. TRBV21-1 is described as a pseudogene. The CDR3 runs 13 residues. CDR3 nucleotides: TGTGCCAGCAGCAGTCCCTCTAATGAAAAACTGTTTTTT. Encoded protein: CASSSPSNEKLFF.

The chain recombines TRBV6-2 or TRBV6-3 with TRBJ1-2, with unresolved D. V was trimmed by 3 bases and J by 8 bases, leaving 7 bases between them. Germline CDR1 MNHEY, CDR2 SVGEGT. This CDR3 has 11 residues. CDR3 in amino acids: CASSYLSGYTF. CDR3 DNA sequence: TGTGCCAGCAGTTATCTCTCCGGCTACACCTTC.

This chain connects TRBV24-1 to TRBJ2-1, with 8 bases matching TRBD1. CDR3 length: 12 amino acids. J lost 9 bases, V lost 12 bases, and 9 bases had no gene match. Germline CDR1 is KGHDR and CDR2 is SFDVKD. CDR3 DNA: TGTGCCCCCTCGACAGGGGAGGTTGAGCAGTTCTTC. This encodes CAPSTGEVEQFF.

This clonotype was counted only a few times. The rearrangement uses TRBV6-2 or TRBV6-3 and TRBJ2-1, with D perhaps TRBD2 (6 bases). Trimming removed 4 bases at V and 7 bases at J, with 14 bases between. The germline gives CDR1 MNHEY, CDR2 SVGEGT. CDR3 size: 14 residues. The CDR3 sequence: CASSSRWGRNEQFF. The CDR3 nucleotides read TGTGCCAGCAGTTCCCGTTGGGGGAGGAATGAGCAGTTCTTC.

This clonotype was counted between two and nine times. The J gene is TRBJ2-2, the V gene TRBV6-6, with D possibly TRBD2 on 5 matching bases. Trimming took off 7 bases at V and 1 base at J, with 10 bases between the two ends. Germline CDR1 and CDR2: MNHNY and SVGAGI (reference sequence). The CDR3 extends over 14 amino acids. CDR3 sequence (DNA): TGTGCCAGCATCCTGGGAGTGAACACCGGGGAGCTGTTTTTT. It specifies CASILGVNTGELFF.

V and J are TRBV7-2 and TRBJ2-3; D perhaps matches TRBD2 (6 bases). Germline CDR1 is SGHTA and CDR2 is FQGNSA. Between the trimmed V and J ends, which lost 5 bases and 4 bases, there was a span of 19 bases. The CDR3 has 16 amino acids. CDR3 nucleotide sequence: TGTGCCAGCAGCCCTGGGACTGGAGCCCTCCCAGATACGCAGTATTTT. The encoded protein is CASSPGTGALPDTQYF.

In its sample, this clonotype was seen a few times. This sequence joins TRBV4-1 and TRBJ2-2, with 7 bases aligning to TRBD1. CDR3 length: 19 residues. Germline lookup yields CDR1 MGHRA and CDR2 YSYEKL. The V and J ends lost 2 bases and 0 bases, in that order; junction bases with no gene match: 12. The CDR3: CASSQKGDRVLSNTGELFF. The CDR3 DNA follows: TGCGCCAGCAGCCAAAAGGGCGACAGGGTACTTTCGAACACCGGGGAGCTGTTTTTT.

The CDR3 is CASSLGGTGTDTQYF. CDR3 sequence (DNA): TGCGCCAGCAGCTTGGGAGGGACAGGGACAGATACGCAGTATTTT. The V and J genes are TRBV5-1 and TRBJ2-3; the match to TRBD1 covers 9 bases. The germline CDR1 and CDR2 sequences are SGHRS and YFSETQ. Losses at the gene ends were 0 bases for V and 3 bases for J; bases not matched to a gene: 2. The CDR3 is made up of 15 amino acids.

The chain carries TRBV4-1 and TRBJ2-7; unclear D gene. The V end was cut by 3 bases, the J end by 5 bases, with 5 bases between. CDR3 size: 11 residues. Germline loops: CDR1 MGHRA, CDR2 YSYEKL. CDR3 sequence: CASSQTNEQYF. The CDR3 nucleotides are TGCGCCAGCAGCCAGACGAACGAGCAGTACTTC.

This clonotype was picked up many times. The chain combines TRBV29-1 with TRBJ2-5, with 8 bases matching TRBD1. The CDR3 has 14 amino acids. V trimming: 3 bases; J trimming: 2 bases; junction bases outside the gene matches: 5. The germline V gene encodes CDR1 SQVTM and CDR2 ANQGSEA. The CDR3 region has the DNA TGCAGCGTTGACATGGGGGACAGGCAAGAGACCCAGTACTTC. It codes for CSVDMGDRQETQYF.

A few counts support this clonotype. V is TRBV7-3 and J is TRBJ1-1; D is perhaps TRBD1 (5 bases). This CDR3 has 14 residues. V lost 4 bases to trimming and J lost 4 bases, with 13 bases between them. Germline loops: CDR1 SGHTA, CDR2 FQGTGA. The CDR3 bases are TGTGCCAGCAGCTCCTCCAGGGAGACCACTGAAGCTTTCTTT. Its protein is CASSSSRETTEAFF. Full variable domain (remainder filled in from reference TRBV7-3 and TRBJ1-1): GAGVSQTPSNKVTEKGKYVELRCDPISGHTALYWYRQSLGQGPEFLIYFQGTGAADDSGLPNDRFFAVRPEGSVSTLKIQRTERGDSAVYLCASSSSRETTEAFFGQGTRLTVV.

CDR3 nucleotide sequence: TGTGCCACCAGTGATTGGAACACTGAAGCTTTCTTT. Translating it yields CATSDWNTEAFF. This chain uses TRBV24-1 with TRBJ1-1; D is ambiguous. CDR1 and CDR2 from the germline V gene are KGHDR and SFDVKD. The V end was cut by 2 bases, the J end by 1 base, with 1 base between. CDR3 length: 12 residues.